This T cell receptor beta chain is from a study of blood T cell repertoires in COVID-19. Study information: Some COVID-19 samples were acute and others convalescent; all came from the United States, Italy and Spain. Nucleic acid was either cDNA or gDNA, and it came from T cells, B-cell-depleted T cells, or PBMCs.

V dropped 2 bases and J dropped 2; count of bases not matched to a gene: 4. The CDR3 spans 16 residues. The germline V gene has CDR1 SNHLY and CDR2 FYNNEI. As handled by the study authors: Reference gene primer amplification gave estimated nucleated cell counts. Some clones are missing from TCRdb's copy, which holds only in-frame ones; the method was immunoSEQ multiplex PCR. The V and J calls and clone size come from that table; D and trimming were worked out from the DNA. The table lists about 160,000 clones, approximately 88% of them singletons, with roughly 3.1% in the top ten. The sequenced material came from peripheral blood. The source is a man in his fifties or sixties with acute or convalescent COVID-19. The chain uses TRBV2 and TRBJ1-3, with 9 nucleotides matching TRBD1. The CDR3 DNA is TGTGCCAGCAGTGAAAGGGACAGGGTAGCTGGAAACACCATATATTTT. It is translated as CASSERDRVAGNTIYF.